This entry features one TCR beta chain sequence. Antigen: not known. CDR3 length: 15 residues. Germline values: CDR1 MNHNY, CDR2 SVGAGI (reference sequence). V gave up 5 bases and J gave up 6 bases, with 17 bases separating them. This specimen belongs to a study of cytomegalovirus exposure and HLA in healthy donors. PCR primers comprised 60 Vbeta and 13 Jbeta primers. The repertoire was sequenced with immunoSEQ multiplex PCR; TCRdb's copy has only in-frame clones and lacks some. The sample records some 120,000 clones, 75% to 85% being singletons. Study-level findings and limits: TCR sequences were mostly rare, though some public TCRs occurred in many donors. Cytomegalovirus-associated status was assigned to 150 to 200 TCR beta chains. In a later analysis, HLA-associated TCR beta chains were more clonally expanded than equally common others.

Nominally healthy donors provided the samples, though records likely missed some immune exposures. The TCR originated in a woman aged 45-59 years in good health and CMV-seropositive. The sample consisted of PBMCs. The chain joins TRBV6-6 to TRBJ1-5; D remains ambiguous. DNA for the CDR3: TGTGCCAGCAGTACTGCGGAGCTCCGACCTCAGCCCCAGCATTTT. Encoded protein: CASSTAELRPQPQHF.